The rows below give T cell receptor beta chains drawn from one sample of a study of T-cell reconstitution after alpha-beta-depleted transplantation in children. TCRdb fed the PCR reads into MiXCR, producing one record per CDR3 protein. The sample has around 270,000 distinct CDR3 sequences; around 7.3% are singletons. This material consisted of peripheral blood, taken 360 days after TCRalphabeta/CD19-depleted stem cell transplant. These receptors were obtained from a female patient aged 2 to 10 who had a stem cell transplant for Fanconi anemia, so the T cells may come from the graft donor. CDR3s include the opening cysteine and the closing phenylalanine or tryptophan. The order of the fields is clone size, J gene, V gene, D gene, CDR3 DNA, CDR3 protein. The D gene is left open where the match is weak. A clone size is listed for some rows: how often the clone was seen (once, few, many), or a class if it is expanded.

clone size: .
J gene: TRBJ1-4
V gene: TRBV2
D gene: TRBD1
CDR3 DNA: TGTGCCAGCAGTGAAGCGCGGGGACAGGGTAACCTGTTTTTT
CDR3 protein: CASSEARGQGNLFF

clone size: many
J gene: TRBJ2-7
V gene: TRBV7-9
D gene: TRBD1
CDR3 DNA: TGTGCCAGCAGCTTAGAGGACAGGAGCTCCTACGAGCAGTACTTC
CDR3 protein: CASSLEDRSSYEQYF

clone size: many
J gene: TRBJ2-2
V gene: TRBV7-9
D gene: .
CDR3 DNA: TGTGCCAGCAGCACGCCCGGGACGGAGTACACCGGGGAGCTGTTTTTT
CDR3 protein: CASSTPGTEYTGELFF

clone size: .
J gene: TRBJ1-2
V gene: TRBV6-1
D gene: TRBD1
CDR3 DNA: TGTGCCAGCAGTGCCAGGGGGCATGGCTACACCTTC
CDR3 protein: CASSARGHGYTF

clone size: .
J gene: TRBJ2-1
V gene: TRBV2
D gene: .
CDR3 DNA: TGTGCCAGCAGTGAAGGGGTAGCGGCGCGCAATGAGCAGTTCTTC
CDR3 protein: CASSEGVAARNEQFF

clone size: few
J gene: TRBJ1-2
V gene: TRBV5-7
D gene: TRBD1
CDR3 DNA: TGTGCCAGCAGGGAGGACAGGGAGTACACCTTC
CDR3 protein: CASREDREYTF

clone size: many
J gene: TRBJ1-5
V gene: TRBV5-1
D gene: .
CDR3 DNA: TGCGCCAGCAGCTTGGATAGGGGAAATCAGCCCCAGCATTTT
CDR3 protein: CASSLDRGNQPQHF

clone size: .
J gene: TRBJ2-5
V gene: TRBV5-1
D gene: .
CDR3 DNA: TGCGCCAGCAGCTTGGCGGCAGGCGGGGCGTTAGAGACCCAGTACTTC
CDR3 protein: CASSLAAGGALETQYF

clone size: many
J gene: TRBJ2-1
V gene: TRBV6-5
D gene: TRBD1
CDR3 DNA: TGTGCCAGCAGTTACGGACAGGGGGCTTATGAGCAGTTCTTC
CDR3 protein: CASSYGQGAYEQFF

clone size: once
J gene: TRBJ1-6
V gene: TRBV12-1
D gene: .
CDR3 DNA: TGTGCCAGCAGCCCCGGGAGCGGGGTTTGGGATTCACCCCTCCACTTT
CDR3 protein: CASSPGSGVWDSPLHF

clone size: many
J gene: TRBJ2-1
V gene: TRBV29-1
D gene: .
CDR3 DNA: TGCAGCGTTGAAGATCGGTGGCTAGCGACCTACAATGAGCAGTTCTTC
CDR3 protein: CSVEDRWLATYNEQFF

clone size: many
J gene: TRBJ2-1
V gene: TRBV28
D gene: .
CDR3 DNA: TGTGCCAGCAGTTTATTAGGTGGGAATAAGGAGAATGAGCAGTTCTTC
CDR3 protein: CASSLLGGNKENEQFF

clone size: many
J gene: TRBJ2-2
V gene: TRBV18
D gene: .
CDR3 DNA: TGTGCCAGCTCACCTCTAATAGGGGTCGCGAACACCGGGGAGCTGTTTTTT
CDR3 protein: CASSPLIGVANTGELFF

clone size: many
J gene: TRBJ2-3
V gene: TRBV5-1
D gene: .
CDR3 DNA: TGCGCCAGCAGCTTGGCCGGAGGGGGGGGGCCAGATACGCAGTATTTT
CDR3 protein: CASSLAGGGGPDTQYF